This is a list of T cell receptor beta chains from one sample in a study of patients and donors after allogeneic stem cell transplantation. TCRdb reprocessed the RT-PCR reads via MiXCR and lists one record per CDR3 protein. The data show about 230,000 distinct CDR3 sequences, with roughly 13% seen just once and around 10% held by the top ten. Sequenced sample: blood, either unsorted or a sorted T cell fraction (not recorded which). The receptors here all came from a human donor who was either an allogeneic HSCT recipient or a stem cell or donor lymphocyte infusion donor (not recorded which). It is not recorded whose cells these are; they may come from a transplant donor. CDR3s include the opening cysteine and the closing phenylalanine or tryptophan. D genes are given only for firm matches. Only part of the rows carry a size: once, few, many, or a class if the clone is expanded.

V gene	J gene	D gene	clone size	CDR3 DNA	CDR3 protein
TRBV18	TRBJ2-2	NA	few	TGTGCCAGCTCACCTGCCGGGCACACCGGGGAGCTGTTTTTT	CASSPAGHTGELFF
TRBV4-1	TRBJ1-5	NA	many	TGCGCCAGCAGCCATGGGACGGATGATCAGCCCCAGCATTTT	CASSHGTDDQPQHF
TRBV6-1	TRBJ2-3	TRBD1	few	TGTGCCAGCAGACCCGCCGGGACAGGCGCCGTAACCGGCACAGATACGCAGTATTTT	CASRPAGTGAVTGTDTQYF
TRBV6-1	TRBJ1-6	NA	NA	TGTGCCAGCAGTGACGGACAGAATTCACCCCTCCACTTT	CASSDGQNSPLHF
TRBV6-5	TRBJ1-1	TRBD1	many	TGTGCCAGCGTGACAGGGTATGGTGAAGCTTTCTTT	CASVTGYGEAFF
TRBV30	TRBJ2-7	NA	NA	TGTGCCTGGATCCTTGACAACTACGAGCAGTACTTC	CAWILDNYEQYF
TRBV7-2	TRBJ1-2	NA	NA	TGTGCCAGCAGCTTAAATAAGGGGAACTATGGCTACACCTTC	CASSLNKGNYGYTF
TRBV27	TRBJ2-1	TRBD1	NA	TGTGCCAGCACCCAGACAGGGTTTAGCAATGAGCAGTTCTTC	CASTQTGFSNEQFF
TRBV6-1	TRBJ1-5	NA	many	TGTGCCAGCAGTCTGGACGTTAGCAATCAGCCCCAGCATTTT	CASSLDVSNQPQHF
TRBV28	TRBJ2-7	NA	few	TGTGCCAGCAGTTTCGAATTGGTGGGGACTCTCTCCTACGAGCAGTACTTC	CASSFELVGTLSYEQYF
TRBV27	TRBJ1-2	TRBD1	few	TGTGCCAGCAGTCAAAGGGGGCGGGCCTACTACACCTTC	CASSQRGRAYYTF
TRBV5-1	TRBJ1-1	NA	NA	TGCGCCAGCAGCTTGGTAGTTTCCAGGGGGAACACTGAAGCTTTCTTT	CASSLVVSRGNTEAFF
TRBV19	TRBJ2-5	NA	NA	TGTGCCAGTAATCTGTGGGGAGCGGAGACCCAGTACTTC	CASNLWGAETQYF
TRBV6-2/TRBV6-3	TRBJ2-1	NA	many	TGTGCCAGCAGTTCTACCCCGACTAGGTTGGGGAGCGGTGAGCAGTTCTTC	CASSSTPTRLGSGEQFF
TRBV20-1	TRBJ1-6	TRBD1	many	TGCAGTGCTAGTTCCGGACAGGGGAATAGCTCACCCCTCCACTTT	CSASSGQGNSSPLHF
TRBV7-7	TRBJ2-7	TRBD2	many	TGTGCTAGCAGCCAAGGACTAGCGGGAACCTACGAGCAGTACTTC	CASSQGLAGTYEQYF
TRBV5-1	TRBJ2-7	NA	many	TGCGCCAGCAGCTTGGCTTCGGGCGAGCAGTACTTC	CASSLASGEQYF
TRBV4-2	TRBJ1-1	NA	NA	TGTGCCAGCAGCCCAGGCTTGGTGGGTAGCACTGAAGCTTTCTTT	CASSPGLVGSTEAFF
TRBV6-1	TRBJ2-7	TRBD1	many	TGTGCCAGCACCCAATTACCGGGACAGGGGACTCACGAGCAGTACTTC	CASTQLPGQGTHEQYF
TRBV4-1	TRBJ2-1	TRBD2	NA	TGCGCCAGCAGCCAAGACCTAGGGACTAGCGGGATGTATGAGCAGTTCTTC	CASSQDLGTSGMYEQFF
TRBV5-1	TRBJ1-4	TRBD1	few	TGCGCCAGCAGCCGGGGAACAGGGGCTAATGAAAAACTGTTTTTT	CASSRGTGANEKLFF
TRBV5-1	TRBJ2-1	NA	NA	TGCGCCAGCAGCTTGAAGCTTAGCGTGTCTACCAAAAATGAGCAGTTCTTC	CASSLKLSVSTKNEQFF
TRBV4-3	TRBJ2-1	TRBD2	many	TGCGCCAGCAGCCAAGAAATAGCGGGGGGGCACAATGAGCAGTTCTTC	CASSQEIAGGHNEQFF
TRBV30	TRBJ1-4	TRBD1	NA	TGTGCCTGGAGTGTAGGACAGGGGGTTGAAAAACTGTTTTTT	CAWSVGQGVEKLFF
TRBV29-1	TRBJ1-3	NA	few	TGCAGCGTCGTGACAGGCCTCTCTGGAAACACCATATATTTT	CSVVTGLSGNTIYF
TRBV5-6	TRBJ2-2	TRBD2	NA	TGTGCCAGCAGCCCCCCGCTAGCGGGGCACCTGGGGACCGGGGAGCTGTTTTTT	CASSPPLAGHLGTGELFF
TRBV24-1	TRBJ1-4	NA	NA	TGTGCCACCAGTGAACTGACAGCAGGGCATGAAAAACTGTTTTTT	CATSELTAGHEKLFF
TRBV7-9	TRBJ2-5	NA	NA	TGTGCCAGCAGCCCCGAGTTCGGGGGTGGAGAGACCCAGTACTTC	CASSPEFGGGETQYF
TRBV20-1	TRBJ1-3	TRBD1	many	TGCAGTGCCCCACAGGGGAGAAAACAAAGCTCTGGAAACACCATATATTTT	CSAPQGRKQSSGNTIYF
TRBV4-2	TRBJ2-2	NA	NA	TGTGCCAGCAGCCAAGAGGCTTCGGGGGGCGCGAACACCGGGGAGCTGTTTTTT	CASSQEASGGANTGELFF
TRBV20-1	TRBJ1-4	NA	many	TGCAGTGCTAGAGATACGGGGGGAGGTGAAAAACTGTTTTTT	CSARDTGGGEKLFF
TRBV28	TRBJ2-3	NA	NA	TGTGCCAGCAAGTTGGGAACAGATACGCAGTATTTT	CASKLGTDTQYF
TRBV12-3/TRBV12-4	TRBJ1-2	NA	NA	TGTGCCAGCAGTTTCACAGGACCCTATGGCTACACCTTC	CASSFTGPYGYTF
TRBV6-1	TRBJ1-5	NA	few	TGTGCCAGCAGGGCAGGAATAGAATGGCCCCAGCATTTT	CASRAGIEWPQHF
TRBV12-3/TRBV12-4	TRBJ2-7	NA	many	TGTGCCAGCAGTCAAAATGCGGGGCCTCCACCCTACGAGCAGTACTTC	CASSQNAGPPPYEQYF
TRBV12-3/TRBV12-4	TRBJ2-2	NA	many	TGTGCCAGCAGGCCGGGACCCCTGGTAGGGGAGCTGTTTTTT	CASRPGPLVGELFF
TRBV29-1	TRBJ1-5	NA	few	TGCAGCGCGTACCTACAGGGAAGCGGTCAGCCCCAGCATTTT	CSAYLQGSGQPQHF
TRBV9	TRBJ2-4	NA	NA	TGTGCCAGCAGCGTAGCTTCGGCACAGAATAACTTAGCCAAAAACATTCAGTACTTC	CASSVASAQNNLAKNIQYF
TRBV7-8	TRBJ2-7	NA	NA	TGTGCCAGCAGCCCGGGGACCCAGGGAGAGCAGTACTTC	CASSPGTQGEQYF
TRBV14	TRBJ2-6	NA	few	TGTGCCAGCAGCCAAGACGGGACCCCATTTGGGGCCAACGTCCTGACTTTC	CASSQDGTPFGANVLTF
TRBV5-6	TRBJ2-2	NA	many	TGTGCCAGCAGCTTGACGTCAGGGTACACCGGGGAGCTGTTTTTT	CASSLTSGYTGELFF
TRBV7-7	TRBJ1-5	NA	NA	TGTGCTAGCAGCTTAGTAGACTCACCATCCAATCAGCCCCAGCATTTT	CASSLVDSPSNQPQHF
TRBV12-3/TRBV12-4	TRBJ2-1	NA	NA	TGTGCCAGCAGAGGGGGGACGGTAAGCTCCTACAATGAGCAGTTCTTC	CASRGGTVSSYNEQFF
TRBV20-1	TRBJ2-7	TRBD2	few	TGCAGTGCTAGAGATGCTAGCGGCACCTACGAGCAGTACTTC	CSARDASGTYEQYF
TRBV24-1	TRBJ2-7	TRBD1	few	TGTGCCACCAGTGACCTCGACAGGGAGAACGAGCAGTACTTC	CATSDLDRENEQYF
TRBV9	TRBJ1-6	NA	NA	TGTGCCAGCAGCGCCGGGGACCTCAGGGATTCACCCCTCCACTTT	CASSAGDLRDSPLHF
TRBV20-1	TRBJ2-5	NA	few	TGCAGTGCTAGGCGGGACGAACGGTTGGAGACCCAGTACTTC	CSARRDERLETQYF
TRBV6-1	TRBJ2-5	NA	many	TGTGCCAGCAGTGAAGCGTCAAACAGGGTCGAGACCCAGTACTTC	CASSEASNRVETQYF
TRBV20-1	TRBJ2-1	TRBD2	NA	TGCAGGGGACTAGCGGGAGACGGTGAGCAGTTCTTC	CRGLAGDGEQFF
TRBV2	TRBJ2-1	NA	medium-sized	TGTGCCAGCAGTGTGTTGGGTTCGGGTGAGCAGTTCTTC	CASSVLGSGEQFF
TRBV3-1	TRBJ1-6	TRBD1	few	TGTGCCAGCAGCCAAGGAGGGACAGGGACTTCACCCCTCCACTTT	CASSQGGTGTSPLHF